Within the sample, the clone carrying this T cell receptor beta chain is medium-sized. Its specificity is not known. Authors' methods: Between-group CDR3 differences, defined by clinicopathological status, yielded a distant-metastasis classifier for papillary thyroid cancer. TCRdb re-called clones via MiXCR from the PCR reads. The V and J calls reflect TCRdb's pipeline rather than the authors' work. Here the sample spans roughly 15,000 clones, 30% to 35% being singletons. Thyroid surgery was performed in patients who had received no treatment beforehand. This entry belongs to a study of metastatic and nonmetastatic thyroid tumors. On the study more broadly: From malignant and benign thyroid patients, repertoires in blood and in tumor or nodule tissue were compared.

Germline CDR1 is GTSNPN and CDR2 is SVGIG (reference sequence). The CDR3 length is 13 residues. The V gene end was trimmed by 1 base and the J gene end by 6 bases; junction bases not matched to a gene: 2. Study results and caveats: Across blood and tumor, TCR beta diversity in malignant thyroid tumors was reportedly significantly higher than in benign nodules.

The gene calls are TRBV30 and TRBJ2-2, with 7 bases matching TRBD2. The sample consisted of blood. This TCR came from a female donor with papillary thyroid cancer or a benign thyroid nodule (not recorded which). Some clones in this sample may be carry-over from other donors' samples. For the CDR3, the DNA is TGTGCCTGGAGTGGGACTAGATCCGGGGAGCTGTTTTTT. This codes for CAWSGTRSGELFF.